The 29 T cell receptor beta chains given below trace back to one sample, sequenced in a study of human T cells and chemical hapten exposure. Time point specified: patch test 3, about 24 weeks after DPC sensitization. Treatment of the sample: therapeutic diphenylcyclopropenone sensitization with weekly scalp DPC. One entry per CDR3 protein, called by TCRdb with MiXCR from the RACE reads. The sample records over 80,000 distinct CDR3 sequences, under 13% being singletons. The sequenced sample was whole blood, obtained in connection with sensitization to the hapten diphenylcyclopropenone (DPC). Receptors originate from a woman aged 25-40 years with alopecia areata. Some clones in this sample may be carry-over from other donors' samples.

The table lists this clonotype with a few counts. This chain uses TRBV7-2 with TRBJ2-7, with 8 bases aligning to TRBD1. V was pared by 5 bases and J by 2 bases, with 5 bases of the junction left unmatched. The germline CDR1 and CDR2 sequences are SGHTA and FQGNSA. CDR3 size: 14 residues. Here the CDR3 DNA reads TGTGCCAGCAGCCGGGACAGGACTACCTACGAGCAGTACTTC. It specifies CASSRDRTTYEQYF.

The chain joins TRBV7-6 to TRBJ2-2, with a tentative D call TRBD2 (6 bases). This CDR3 has 16 residues. The germline V gene has CDR1 SGHVS and CDR2 FNYEAQ. Trimming left V 5 bases short and J 6 bases short, with 19 bases between. This CDR3 reads CASSLGVRREAGELFF. For the CDR3, the DNA is TGTGCCAGCAGCCTAGGTGTGCGGAGGGAGGCCGGGGAGCTGTTTTTT.

This clonotype was picked up many times. The V call is TRBV12-3 or TRBV12-4, the J call TRBJ2-5; D uncertain. Trimming shortened V by 4 bases and J by 0 bases, and 6 bases separated the two germline ends. CDR3 length equals 13 residues. The CDR3 nucleotides read TGTGCCAGCAGTTCCCAGAACCAAGAGACCCAGTACTTC. Protein: CASSSQNQETQYF.

Ten or more counts support this clonotype. This chain links TRBV3-1 with TRBJ2-7, with D possibly matching TRBD1 (5 bases). Trimming took off 4 bases at V and 4 bases at J, with 8 bases between the two ends. The CDR3 spans 12 residues. CDR1 is LGHDT and CDR2 is YNNKEL in the germline V gene (reference sequence). The CDR3 DNA sequence: TGTGCCAGCAGCCCGCAGGGATACGAGCAGTACTTC. It yields the protein CASSPQGYEQYF.

With respect to this clonotype: Mismatch with germline at one junction end may stem from a read error. The CDR3 loop is CVSSPTGKLFF. The DNA for the CDR3 is TGTGTCAGCAGCCCGACAGGGAAACTGTTTTTT. The gene calls are TRBV28 and TRBJ1-4, with 7 bases matching TRBD1. The CDR3 has 11 amino acids. The germline V gene encodes CDR1 MDHEN and CDR2 SYDVKM. The full variable domain, with the rest looked up from reference TRBV28 and TRBJ1-4, is DVKVTQSSRYLVKRTGEKVFLECVQDMDHENMFWYRQDPGLGLRLIYFSYDVKMKEKGDIPEGYSVSREKKERFSLILESASTNQTSMYLCVSSPTGKLFFGSGTQLSVL.

This clonotype showed up just a few times. The chain is built from TRBV30 and TRBJ1-6; no firm D call. In germline, CDR1 is GTSNPN, CDR2 SVGIG (reference sequence). This CDR3 spans 14 amino acids. The ends were cut back, 2 bases at V and 7 bases at J, with 12 bases in the middle. The CDR3 bases are TGTGCCTGGAGTTCCGGCCTTAGGAATTCACCCCTCCACTTT. The encoded protein is CAWSSGLRNSPLHF. Variable domain in full (rest from reference TRBV30 and TRBJ1-6): SQTIHQWPATLVQPVGSPLSLECTVEGTSNPNLYWYRQAAGRGLQLLFYSVGIGQISSEVPQNLSASRPQDRQFILSSKKLLLSDSGFYLCAWSSGLRNSPLHFGNGTRLTVT.

This clonotype showed up just a few times. This chain connects TRBV4-1 to TRBJ1-2; 9 bases map to TRBD1. The CDR3 is made up of 14 amino acids. Trimming took 5 bases from V and 4 from J; bases not matched to a gene: 5. CDR1 and CDR2 (germline): MGHRA, YSYEKL. CDR3 in amino acids: CASSSQGAGYGYTF. The CDR3, as DNA: TGCGCCAGCAGCTCACAGGGGGCTGGCTATGGCTACACCTTC.

In its sample, this clonotype was seen many times. The rearrangement links TRBV6-5 to TRBJ1-1; a weak D match, TRBD1 (6 bases). Germline V gives CDR1 MNHEY, CDR2 SVGAGI. The length of the CDR3 is 13 residues. V lost 3 bases and J 7 bases, leaving 12 bases between the germline ends. CDR3 bases: TGTGCCAGCAGTTATTTACAGGGAATTGAAGCTTTCTTT. As protein: CASSYLQGIEAFF.

This clonotype was counted ten times or more. The chain is built from TRBV27 and TRBJ1-1; D gene ambiguous. This CDR3 has 15 residues. Looked up from germline, CDR1 is MNHEY and CDR2 is SMNVEV (reference sequence). Between the trimmed V and J ends, which lost 0 bases and 0 bases, there was a span of 8 bases. CDR3 loop: CASSLSGTLNTEAFF. CDR3 DNA: TGTGCCAGCAGTTTATCGGGCACGCTGAACACTGAAGCTTTCTTT.

In this sample, this clonotype turned up many times. Mismatch with germline at one junction end may stem from a read error. This sequence joins TRBV7-8 and TRBJ2-3; 16 nucleotides line up with TRBD2. The CDR3 is made up of 14 amino acids. Germline loops: CDR1 SGHVS, CDR2 FQNEAQ. CDR3 bases: TGTGCCAGCAGCTCCCTGGGACTAGCGGGAGGGCAGTCTTTT. Protein: CASSSLGLAGGQSF.

Ten or more counts support this clonotype. The chain couples TRBV12-3 or TRBV12-4 to TRBJ1-2; D perhaps matches TRBD1 (5 bases). The V gene lost 5 bases and the J gene lost 1 base, with 14 bases spanning the gap. This CDR3 has 15 residues. The CDR3 region is CASSARNRGNYGYTF. The CDR3 DNA reads TGTGCCAGCAGTGCCAGGAATAGGGGTAACTATGGCTACACCTTC.

This chain joins TRBV28 and TRBJ2-2; D not certain. The length of the CDR3 is 16 residues. Germline values: CDR1 MDHEN, CDR2 SYDVKM. The V end was cut by 5 bases, the J end by 0 bases, with 13 bases between. CDR3 loop: CASSTTEAANTGELFF. The CDR3, as DNA: TGTGCCAGCAGTACCACAGAAGCCGCGAACACCGGGGAGCTGTTTTTT.

To note about this clonotype: A much larger clone sits a single nucleotide away, making a read error possible. V usage is TRBV4-3 and J usage is TRBJ2-2; the match to TRBD2 covers 7 bases. CDR1 is LGHNA and CDR2 is YSLEER in the germline V gene. Unmatched junction bases numbered 4, after V lost 8 bases and J lost 4 bases. The CDR3 spans 13 residues. The CDR3 region has the DNA TGCGCCAGCGGCCGGACTAGCACCGGGGAGCTGTTTTTT. Translating it yields CASGRTSTGELFF.

This clonotype was recorded at least ten times. This chain uses TRBV20-1 with TRBJ1-5; D remains unclear. The germline CDR1 and CDR2 sequences are DFQATT and SNEGSKA (reference sequence). CDR3 length: 14 amino acids. V lost 0 bases, J lost 11 bases, and 17 bases lay in between. For the CDR3, the DNA is TGCAGTGCTAGAGATAGGGTGGTACCGTCGGCCCAGCATTTT. Encoded protein: CSARDRVVPSAQHF.

This clonotype was observed many times. V is TRBV20-1 and J is TRBJ2-5; possibly TRBD1 or TRBD2 for D (5 bases each). CDR1 and CDR2 (germline): DFQATT, SNEGSKA (reference sequence). V was shortened by 6 bases and J by 4 bases, with 15 bases between the two germline ends. The CDR3 sequence is 13 residues long. The CDR3 here is CSASFSGRETQYF. The CDR3 region has the DNA TGCAGTGCGTCATTTTCGGGGCGAGAGACCCAGTACTTC.

A few counts support this clonotype. The chain has TRBV2 and TRBJ2-3, with 9 positions matching TRBD1. The CDR3 is 15 amino acids. V lost 6 bases, J lost 4 bases, and 8 bases stayed unmatched. Germline-derived CDR1 and CDR2 are SNHLY and FYNNEI. CDR3 DNA: TGTGCCAGCAGACAGGACAGGGGTGTATCAGATACGCAGTATTTT. It is translated as CASRQDRGVSDTQYF.

There are many counts of this clonotype. The genes are TRBV20-1 and TRBJ1-4, with D hard to call. CDR3 length equals 13 residues. The germline V and J ends were trimmed by 6 bases and 8 bases, with 16 bases remaining between them. The germline V gene has CDR1 DFQATT and CDR2 SNEGSKA (reference sequence). CDR3 in DNA: TGCAGTGCCCCGGGTCAAGGAGGCGAAAAACTGTTTTTT. It is translated as CSAPGQGGEKLFF.

This clonotype showed up many times. The chain recombines TRBV18 with TRBJ2-6, with D possibly TRBD1 on 5 matching bases. The ends were cut back, 4 bases at V and 2 bases at J, with 6 bases in the middle. This CDR3 has 14 amino acids. Germline V gene data show CDR1 as KGHSH and CDR2 as LQKENI. CDR3 in DNA: TGTGCCAGCTCACAAGGGGCTGGGGCCAACGTCCTGACTTTC. Translation gives CASSQGAGANVLTF.

The CDR3 sequence: CASEGGNTEAFF. The DNA of the CDR3 is TGTGCCAGTGAGGGCGGGAACACTGAAGCTTTCTTT. The V call is TRBV28, the J call TRBJ1-1; unclear D gene. The CDR3 length is 12 residues. The V gene lost 9 bases and the J gene lost 1 base, with 9 bases spanning the gap. Germline CDR1 and CDR2: MDHEN and SYDVKM.

The chain combines TRBV21-1 with TRBJ2-7; the DNA was not compared with TRBD1, the D call given in the table. TRBV21-1 is annotated as a pseudogene. The CDR3 consists of 17 residues. In DNA form, the CDR3 reads TGTGCCAGCAGCAAAGTCCACGGGGGGCAGGGGACCTACGAGCAGTACTTC. Amino acid sequence: CASSKVHGGQGTYEQYF.

J is TRBJ2-1 and V is TRBV2; 7 positions agree with TRBD2. Germline loops: CDR1 SNHLY, CDR2 FYNNEI. This CDR3 region has 13 residues. V lost 6 bases and J lost 8; bases outside the gene matches: 7. CDR3 in amino acids: CASRRWGLYEQFF. CDR3 DNA sequence: TGTGCCAGCAGGAGATGGGGACTATATGAGCAGTTCTTC.

The chain employs TRBV28 and TRBJ2-3, with 7 bases identical to TRBD1. There are 15 residues in the CDR3. The J segment lost 0 bases and the V segment lost 5 bases, leaving 5 bases of the junction unmatched. Germline lookup yields CDR1 MDHEN and CDR2 SYDVKM. Here the CDR3 reads CASSIGTASTDTQYF. CDR3 nucleotides: TGTGCCAGCAGTATCGGGACAGCTAGCACAGATACGCAGTATTTT.

Many counts were recorded for this clonotype. The CDR3 bases are TGTGCCAGCAGTGCCTCCTACGAGCAGTACTTC. Protein sequence: CASSASYEQYF. V and J are TRBV7-2 and TRBJ2-7, with D unclear. Looked up from germline, CDR1 is SGHTA and CDR2 is FQGNSA. This CDR3 spans 11 amino acids. V dropped 6 bases and J dropped 0 bases, with 3 bases sitting between them.

This clonotype was picked up a small number of times. V is TRBV28 and J is TRBJ1-2; weak D call: TRBD1 (5 bases). The V end was cut by 6 bases, the J end by 4 bases, with 15 bases between. Germline CDR1 MDHEN, CDR2 SYDVKM. The CDR3 spans 14 residues. The chain's CDR3 is CASSPGTGSYGYTF. Here the CDR3 DNA reads TGTGCCAGCAGCCCCGGGACGGGAAGCTATGGCTACACCTTC.

In the case of this clonotype: This may come from a read error, since a much larger clone is one base off. This chain joins TRBV20-1 and TRBJ1-1; tentatively, D is TRBD1 (5 bases). This CDR3 has 12 amino acids. Germline assignment: CDR1 DFQATT and CDR2 SNEGSKA (reference sequence). Trimming shortened V by 7 bases and J by 4 bases, and 13 bases separated the two germline ends. In DNA form, the CDR3 reads TGCAGTGTTAGTGCCAGGGCCACTGAAGCTTTCTTT. Protein sequence: CSVSARATEAFF.

This clonotype was detected only a few times. The CDR3 loop reads CASSQTDQETQYF. Here the CDR3 DNA reads TGTGCCAGCAGCCAAACGGACCAAGAGACCCAGTACTTC. The chain recombines TRBV3-1 with TRBJ2-5; D not certain. Germline V gene lookup returns CDR1 LGHDT and CDR2 YNNKEL (reference sequence). The CDR3 sequence is 13 residues long. V gave up 2 bases and J gave up 0 bases, with 4 bases separating them.

This clonotype appeared many times. The V gene is TRBV12-3 or TRBV12-4, the J gene TRBJ1-2, with D uncertain. The V and J ends lost 0 bases and 1 base respectively, with 15 bases between them. The CDR3 length is 17 residues. This chain's CDR3 is CASSLAISPDLNYGYTF. DNA for the CDR3: TGTGCCAGCAGTTTAGCGATCTCGCCAGACCTTAACTATGGCTACACCTTC.

This clonotype was observed many times. The V and J genes are TRBV6-6 and TRBJ2-3, with a weak D call TRBD1 (5 bases). The CDR3 consists of 15 residues. V lost 7 bases and J lost 5, with 19 bases in between. From germline, CDR1 is MNHNY and CDR2 SVGAGI (reference sequence). The CDR3 DNA follows: TGTGCCAGCATCGCTGAAGGACACAGAATAGATACGCAGTATTTT. The encoded protein is CASIAEGHRIDTQYF.

The rearrangement links TRBV7-9 to TRBJ2-2, with a tentative D call TRBD1 (6 bases). There are 14 residues in the CDR3. The ends were cut back, 1 base at V and 5 bases at J, with 8 bases in the middle. The germline V gene encodes CDR1 SEHNR and CDR2 FQNEAQ (reference sequence). The chain's CDR3 is CASSLVQGTGELFF. The CDR3 nucleotides read TGTGCCAGCAGCTTAGTACAGGGAACCGGGGAGCTGTTTTTT. Drawing the rest from reference TRBV7-9 and TRBJ2-2, the complete variable domain is DTGVSQNPRHKITKRGQNVTFRCDPISEHNRLYWYRQTLGQGPEFLTYFQNEAQLEKSRLLSDRFSAERPKGSFSTLEIQRTEQGDSAMYLCASSLVQGTGELFFGEGSRLTVL.